This entry is about one T cell receptor beta chain. The antigen remains unidentified. These data belong to a study of metastatic and nonmetastatic thyroid tumors. Study-wide context: For malignant and benign thyroid patients, tumor or nodule tissue and blood were the sources whose repertoires were compared.

No patient received treatment before thyroid surgery. Per the original data handling: What underpinned the distant-metastasis classifier for papillary thyroid cancer was the set of CDR3 differences across clinicopathological groups. From the PCR reads, TCRdb re-called clones with MiXCR. The V and J calls shown here were made by TCRdb, not taken from the authors' results. The table has 35,000 to 40,000 clones, about 30% seen once; the top ten hold about a tenth. General study points: Significantly greater TCR beta diversity was reportedly found in malignant thyroid tumors than in benign nodules (in blood and tumor).

The germline gives CDR1 DFQATT, CDR2 SNEGSKA (reference sequence). The CDR3 runs 14 residues. Trimming pared 3 bases from V and 1 base from J, leaving 12 bases between. The chain uses TRBV20-1 and TRBJ1-1; tentative D call: TRBD1 (5 bases). What was sequenced was blood. The sequence came from a male donor with papillary thyroid cancer or a benign thyroid nodule (not recorded which). Some clones in this sample may be carry-over from other donors' samples. Written as DNA, the CDR3 is TGCAGTGCTAGCGGCGACAGCAGGAACACTGAAGCTTTCTTT. Translating it yields CSASGDSRNTEAFF.